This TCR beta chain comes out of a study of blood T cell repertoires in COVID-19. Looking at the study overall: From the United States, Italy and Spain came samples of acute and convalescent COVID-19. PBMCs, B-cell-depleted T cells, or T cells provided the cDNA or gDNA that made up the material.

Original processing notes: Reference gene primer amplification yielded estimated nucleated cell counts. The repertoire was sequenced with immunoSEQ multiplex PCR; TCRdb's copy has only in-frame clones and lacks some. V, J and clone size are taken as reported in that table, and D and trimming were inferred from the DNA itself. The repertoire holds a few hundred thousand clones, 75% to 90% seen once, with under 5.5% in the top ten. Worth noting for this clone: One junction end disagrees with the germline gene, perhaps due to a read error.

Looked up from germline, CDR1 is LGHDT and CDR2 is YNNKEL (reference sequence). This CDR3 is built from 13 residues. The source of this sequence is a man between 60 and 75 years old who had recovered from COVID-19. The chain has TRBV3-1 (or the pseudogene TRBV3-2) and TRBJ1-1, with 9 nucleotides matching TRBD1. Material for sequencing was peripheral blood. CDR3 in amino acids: CASSQVPRTGVLF. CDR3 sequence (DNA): TGTGCCAGCAGCCAAGTCCCCAGGACAGGGGTTCTCTTT.